These 8 T cell receptor beta chains came from one sample sequenced in a study of T-cell memory formation after mild COVID-19. MiXCR, run by TCRdb on the 5' RACE reads, gives a single entry per CDR3 protein. Found here are roughly 450,000 distinct CDR3 sequences, roughly 20% of them singletons; the top ten hold 9% to 15%. Input material: PBMCs or a T cell subset sorted from them (not recorded which). These receptors were collected from an adult woman who had mild COVID-19 (a few samples of this study predate the infection). Cell type and time point are not known.

This clonotype was counted only a few times. The rearrangement uses TRBV29-1 and TRBJ1-2; a possible D gene is TRBD1 (6 bases). The CDR3 totals 14 residues. Germline loops: CDR1 SQVTM, CDR2 ANQGSEA. The V gene lost 7 bases and the J gene lost 0 bases, with 15 bases spanning the gap. CDR3 region: CSARTVSTNYGYTF. The CDR3 region has the DNA TGCAGCGCCCGGACAGTCAGTACTAACTATGGCTACACCTTC.

This clonotype was detected ten times or more. The chain couples TRBV6-5 to TRBJ2-5, with unresolved D. The CDR3 length is 15 residues. V was trimmed by 2 bases and J by 2 bases, leaving 12 bases between them. CDR1 and CDR2 (germline): MNHEY, SVGAGI. This CDR3 reads CASSYEMTPQETQYF. The CDR3 DNA is TGTGCCAGCAGTTACGAAATGACACCGCAAGAGACCCAGTACTTC.

The chain recombines TRBV9 with TRBJ2-1; 7 bases fit TRBD2. J lost 4 bases, V lost 2 bases, and 6 bases had no gene match. Germline assignment: CDR1 SGDLS and CDR2 YYNGEE. The CDR3 is made up of 15 amino acids. The CDR3 loop reads CASSVGGESYNEQFF. CDR3 coding DNA: TGTGCCAGCAGCGTGGGAGGGGAATCGTACAATGAGCAGTTCTTC.

This clonotype was seen a handful of times. This chain links TRBV5-1 with TRBJ1-2; D remains ambiguous. V lost 4 bases and J 6 bases, leaving 22 bases between the germline ends. Germline assignment: CDR1 SGHRS and CDR2 YFSETQ. The CDR3 spans 16 residues. CDR3 nucleotides: TGCGCCAGCAGCCCGTCCGCGGGAACCGGGCCTCATGGCTACACCTTC. It codes for CASSPSAGTGPHGYTF. Complete variable domain (other parts from reference TRBV5-1 and TRBJ1-2): KAGVTQTPRYLIKTRGQQVTLSCSPISGHRSVSWYQQTPGQGLQFLFEYFSETQRNKGNFPGRFSGRQFSNSRSEMNVSTLELGDSALYLCASSPSAGTGPHGYTFGSGTRLTVV.

This rearrangement joins TRBV6-2 or TRBV6-3 to TRBJ1-5, with a weak D call TRBD1 (6 bases). In germline, CDR1 is MNHEY, CDR2 SVGEGT. The CDR3 is 14 amino acids. V shed 2 bases and J shed 7 bases, with 12 bases lying between them. For the CDR3, the DNA is TGTGCCAGCAGTTACGGGGGGGCCGGACAGCCCCAGCATTTT. As protein: CASSYGGAGQPQHF.

The V and J genes are TRBV7-2 and TRBJ2-2, with D maybe TRBD2 (6 bases). The V end lost 2 bases, the J end lost 2 bases, and 9 bases lay between the germline ends. CDR3 size: 15 residues. The germline gives CDR1 SGHTA, CDR2 FQGNSA. The CDR3: CASSLWDSNTGELFF. The CDR3 DNA reads as TGTGCCAGCAGCTTATGGGACTCCAACACCGGGGAGCTGTTTTTT.

This clonotype was counted only a few times. This chain joins TRBV15 and TRBJ1-2; possibly TRBD1 for D (6 bases). Germline CDR1 is LNHNV and CDR2 is YYDKDF (reference sequence). The CDR3 is made up of 14 amino acids. The germline V and J ends were trimmed by 1 base and 4 bases, with 10 bases remaining between them. The CDR3, as DNA: TGTGCCACCAGCAGAGGACAGGAGCTCTATGGCTACACCTTC. As protein: CATSRGQELYGYTF.

This clonotype has only a few counts. The chain uses TRBV7-9 and TRBJ2-2; D is unresolved. The CDR3 totals 17 residues. Germline lookup yields CDR1 SEHNR and CDR2 FQNEAQ (reference sequence). With 5 bases removed from V and 8 bases from J, the gap between germline ends came to 24 bases. DNA of the CDR3: TGTGCCAGCAGCGCCCCTCGGGCGACCCTGCCCCTAGGGGAGCTGTTTTTT. It encodes CASSAPRATLPLGELFF.